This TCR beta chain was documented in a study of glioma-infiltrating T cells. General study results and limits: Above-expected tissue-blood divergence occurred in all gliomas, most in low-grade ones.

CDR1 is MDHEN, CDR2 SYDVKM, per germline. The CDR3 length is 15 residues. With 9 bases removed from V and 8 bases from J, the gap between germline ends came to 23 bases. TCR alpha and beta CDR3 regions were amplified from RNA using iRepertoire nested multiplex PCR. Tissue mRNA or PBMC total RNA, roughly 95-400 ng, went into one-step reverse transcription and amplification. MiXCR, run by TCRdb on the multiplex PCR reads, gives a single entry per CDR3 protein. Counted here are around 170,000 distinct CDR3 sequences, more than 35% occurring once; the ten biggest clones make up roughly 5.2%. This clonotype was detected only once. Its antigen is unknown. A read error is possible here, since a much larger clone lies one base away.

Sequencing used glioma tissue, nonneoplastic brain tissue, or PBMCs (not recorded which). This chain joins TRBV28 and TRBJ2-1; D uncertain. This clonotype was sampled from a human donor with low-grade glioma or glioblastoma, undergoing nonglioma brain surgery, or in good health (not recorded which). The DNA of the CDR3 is TGTGCCAGAAGTGCCCACGGACCTTCCATGGATGAGCAGTTCTTC. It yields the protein CARSAHGPSMDEQFF.